Each of the 23 T cell receptor beta chains below was sequenced from the same sample in a study of regulatory T cells in long-lasting Graves disease. Sample time point: persistent/refractory GD, antithyroid drugs over 5 years with positive TRAb. PBMC-extracted RNA yielded the TCR library. Building of the TCR beta libraries involved iRepertoire HTBI primers and Arm-PCR of CDR3 regions. TCRdb re-called the multiplex PCR reads with MiXCR, one entry per CDR3 protein. The profile shows under 350,000 distinct CDR3 sequences, 20% to 25% of them singletons. The source material was peripheral blood mononuclear cells (PBMCs), sampled when the disease was refractory, from a patient treated with antithyroid drugs. Source of these receptors: a female donor with Graves disease.

On this clonotype itself: A much larger clone lies one base from this, so it may be a read error. The genes are TRBV28 and TRBJ1-1, with TRBD1 as a possible D gene (6 bases). There are 15 residues in the CDR3. Trimming pared 4 bases from V and 2 bases from J, leaving 14 bases between. Germline loops: CDR1 MDHEN, CDR2 SYDVKM. The CDR3 sequence is CASSWRGGANTEAFF. CDR3 nucleotides: TGTGCCAGCAGTTGGAGGGGGGGCGCAAACACTGAAGCTTTCTTT. The whole variable domain, filled in from reference TRBV28 and TRBJ1-1, reads DVKVTQSSRYLVKRTGEKVFLECVQDMDHENMFWYRQDPGLGLRLIYFSYDVKMKEKGDIPEGYSVSREKKERFSLILESASTNQTSMYLCASSWRGGANTEAFFGQGTRLTVV.

This clonotype was picked up many times. The rearrangement joins TRBV27 to TRBJ2-7; either TRBD1 or TRBD2 may supply D (5 bases each). V was clipped by 6 bases and J by 5 bases, with 11 bases between them. CDR1 MNHEY and CDR2 SMNVEV come from the germline V gene (reference sequence). The CDR3 consists of 12 residues. In DNA form, the CDR3 reads TGTGCCAGCAGCCAACGAGGGGACGAGCAGTACTTC. It translates to CASSQRGDEQYF.

This clonotype was detected a few times. The chain carries TRBV7-8 and TRBJ1-4; possible D gene TRBD1, 5 bases. Germline V CDR1 and CDR2: SGHVS, FQNEAQ. CDR3 length: 15 amino acids. V lost 4 bases to trimming and J lost 6 bases, with 15 bases between them. The CDR3 loop is CASSSFGVGDEKLFF. CDR3 sequence (DNA): TGTGCCAGCAGCTCCTTTGGCGTGGGGGATGAAAAACTGTTTTTT.

A note on this clonotype: A read error may explain this, as a much larger clone is one base away. The J gene is TRBJ2-7, the V gene TRBV28; D not resolved. The CDR3 runs to 13 residues. The germline V gene has CDR1 MDHEN and CDR2 SYDVKM. V was shortened by 6 bases and J by 7 bases, with 16 bases between the two germline ends. The CDR3 bases are TGTGCCAGCAGCTCCACAGAGAGTGATGAGCAGTACTTC. Encoded protein: CASSSTESDEQYF.

The gene calls are TRBV28 and TRBJ1-1, with TRBD1 as a possible D gene (5 bases). V was cut by 3 bases and J by 10 bases, with 12 bases left in between. The CDR3 loop spans 12 amino acids. Germline assignment: CDR1 MDHEN and CDR2 SYDVKM. In DNA form, the CDR3 reads TGTGCCAGCAGTTTTGGGGGGGGGGGAGCTTTCTTT. Protein product: CASSFGGGGAFF.

This clonotype was seen only a few times. The V and J genes are TRBV4-1 and TRBJ2-5; maybe TRBD2 (5 bases). The germline V and J ends were trimmed by 0 bases and 1 base, with 9 bases remaining between them. This CDR3 region has 15 residues. Germline V gene lookup returns CDR1 MGHRA and CDR2 YSYEKL. The chain's CDR3 is CASSQDPAVQETQYF. For the CDR3, the DNA is TGCGCCAGCAGCCAAGATCCAGCGGTCCAAGAGACCCAGTACTTC.

This clonotype was seen many times. This chain uses TRBV7-8 with TRBJ2-7, with a possible D match to TRBD2 (6 bases). CDR3 length equals 12 residues. Per germline, CDR1 SGHVS and CDR2 FQNEAQ. Trimming removed 5 bases from V and 6 bases from J, with 11 bases in between. This CDR3 reads CASSPRAGEQYF. The DNA of the CDR3 is TGTGCCAGCAGCCCAAGAGCGGGCGAGCAGTACTTC.

This clonotype appeared many times. The chain carries TRBV27 and TRBJ2-3; 14 bases line up with TRBD2. The CDR3 sequence is 18 residues long. Germline lookup yields CDR1 MNHEY and CDR2 SMNVEV (reference sequence). V lost 3 bases and J lost 2; bases outside the gene matches: 7. In nucleotides, the CDR3 is TGTGCCAGCAGTTTCCAGACTAGCGGGAGGGCCGTCACAGATACGCAGTATTTT. This encodes CASSFQTSGRAVTDTQYF.

In its sample, this clonotype was seen a few times. This chain links TRBV3-1 with TRBJ2-5; possibly TRBD1 for D (5 bases). V gave up 7 bases and J gave up 5 bases, with 14 bases separating them. There are 13 residues in the CDR3. Germline lookup yields CDR1 LGHDT and CDR2 YNNKEL (reference sequence). The CDR3, as DNA: TGTGCCAGCACCTCTGACAGTAGGGAGACCCAGTACTTC. This encodes CASTSDSRETQYF.

This clonotype has a handful of counts. This chain uses TRBV19 with TRBJ1-5, with 10 bases that match TRBD1. CDR3 size: 16 residues. Trimming cost V 6 bases and J 3 bases; bases outside gene matches: 8. Germline loops: CDR1 LNHDA, CDR2 SQIVND (reference sequence). The DNA of the CDR3 is TGTGCCAGTAGAATTCTGCGACAGGGGGCCAATCAGCCCCAGCATTTT. Amino acids: CASRILRQGANQPQHF.

In its sample, this clonotype was seen many times. CDR3 nucleotide sequence: TGTGCCAGCAGTTTCCGACTAGCGGACAATGAGCAGTTCTTC. Its translation: CASSFRLADNEQFF. This chain uses TRBV28 with TRBJ2-1; 9 nucleotides match TRBD2. Germline-derived CDR1 and CDR2 are MDHEN and SYDVKM. The CDR3 is made up of 14 amino acids. After removal of 3 bases from V and 5 bases from J, the junction contained 2 bases not matched to a gene.

This clonotype was observed many times. The CDR3 region has the DNA TGTGCCAGCAGTCGCCCAGAGGGGTTCTCCTACGAGCAGTACTTC. It translates to CASSRPEGFSYEQYF. V usage is TRBV6-1 and J usage is TRBJ2-7; D tentatively reads TRBD1 or TRBD2 (5 bases each). Germline V gene sequence: CDR1 MNHNS, CDR2 SASEGT. Trimming stripped 5 bases from V and 0 bases from J, with 14 bases between. The CDR3 has 15 amino acids.

This clonotype was seen ten or more times. The chain links TRBV7-2 to TRBJ2-7, with 7 bases aligning to TRBD2. With 1 base clipped from V and 5 bases from J, the junction kept 8 bases outside the gene matches. Per the germline V gene, CDR1 is SGHTA and CDR2 is FQGNSA. There are 15 residues in the CDR3. This CDR3 is CASSLVEGGRNEQYF. In DNA form, the CDR3 reads TGTGCCAGCAGCTTAGTGGAAGGCGGGAGAAACGAGCAGTACTTC. Using reference TRBV7-2 and TRBJ2-7 for the parts outside the CDR3, the full variable domain is GAGVSQSPSNKVTEKGKDVELRCDPISGHTALYWYRQSLGQGLEFLIYFQGNSAPDKSGLPSDRFSAERTGGSVSTLTIQRTQQEDSAVYLCASSLVEGGRNEQYFGPGTRLTVT.

This clonotype was seen ten or more times. CDR3 region: CAWRGRETNEKLFF. CDR3 in DNA: TGTGCCTGGAGGGGCAGGGAAACTAATGAAAAACTGTTTTTT. The chain joins TRBV30 to TRBJ1-4, with D tentatively TRBD1 (5 bases). This CDR3 region has 14 residues. In germline, CDR1 is GTSNPN, CDR2 SVGIG (reference sequence). Deletions cut 3 bases from V and 1 base from J, with 9 bases between.

This chain joins TRBV20-1 and TRBJ2-1; TRBD1 matches 8 bases. Trimming cost V 0 bases and J 3 bases; bases outside gene matches: 7. Germline V lookup: CDR1 DFQATT, CDR2 SNEGSKA (reference sequence). CDR3 length equals 16 residues. The CDR3 nucleotides are TGCAGTGCTAGAGATTCACCGGGACAGGTCTACAATGAGCAGTTCTTC. It encodes CSARDSPGQVYNEQFF.

Ten or more counts support this clonotype. The chain combines TRBV6-2 or TRBV6-3 with TRBJ2-7, with D possibly TRBD2 on 5 matching bases. Trimming took 5 bases from V and 3 from J, leaving 17 bases between them. The germline CDR1 and CDR2 sequences are MNHEY and SVGEGT. The CDR3 has 15 amino acids. CDR3 loop: CASSEWVLEDYEQYF. The CDR3 nucleotides read TGTGCCAGCAGTGAATGGGTACTAGAAGACTACGAGCAGTACTTC.

To note about this clonotype: This sequence may be a read error, since a much larger clone differs from it by one base. The chain is built from TRBV28 and TRBJ2-7, with 9 bases matching TRBD2. CDR3 length: 16 amino acids. Germline V gene lookup returns CDR1 MDHEN and CDR2 SYDVKM. The CDR3 is CVSSMTSGISSYEQYF. DNA for the CDR3: TGTGTCAGCAGTATGACTAGCGGTATAAGCTCCTACGAGCAGTACTTC.

The rearrangement joins TRBV4-1 to TRBJ2-5; TRBD1 agrees at 8 bases. The CDR3 consists of 13 residues. In germline, CDR1 is MGHRA, CDR2 YSYEKL. V shed 6 bases and J 2 bases; nucleotides not matched to a gene: 2. The CDR3 here is CASRDRGQETQYF. The CDR3 DNA reads TGCGCCAGCAGAGACAGGGGTCAAGAGACCCAGTACTTC.

This clonotype was seen many times. This chain uses TRBV7-2 with TRBJ2-5, with TRBD2 as a possible D gene (6 bases). Germline V lookup: CDR1 SGHTA, CDR2 FQGNSA. The CDR3 consists of 14 residues. With 1 base removed from V and 3 bases from J, the gap between germline ends came to 9 bases. The CDR3 protein is CASSLDPGEETQYF. CDR3 in DNA: TGTGCCAGCAGCTTAGATCCGGGGGAAGAGACCCAGTACTTC.

V is TRBV4-1 and J is TRBJ2-7, with no clear D. Trimming stripped 1 base from V and 2 bases from J, with 12 bases between. The CDR3 covers 15 residues. Germline V lookup: CDR1 MGHRA, CDR2 YSYEKL. Here the CDR3 reads CASSQGSALPYEQYF. The CDR3 DNA sequence: TGCGCCAGCAGCCAAGGGTCGGCTCTGCCCTACGAGCAGTACTTC.

CDR3 coding DNA: TGTGCCAGTACTCAGCGGGACCGTCTCTACGAGCAGTACTTC. Its protein product is CASTQRDRLYEQYF. This chain connects TRBV2 to TRBJ2-7; 7 bases align to TRBD2. The ends lost 9 bases at V and 3 bases at J; junction bases unmatched: 11. The germline V gene has CDR1 SNHLY and CDR2 FYNNEI. The CDR3 is 14 residues long.

This clonotype was counted many times. The chain uses TRBV9 and TRBJ1-1; D uncertain. The CDR3 runs 14 residues. The V end lost 4 bases, the J end lost 0 bases, and 10 bases lay between the germline ends. CDR1 and CDR2 from the germline V gene are SGDLS and YYNGEE. CDR3 DNA sequence: TGTGCCAGCAGCAAAGACTACATGAACACTGAAGCTTTCTTT. Protein: CASSKDYMNTEAFF.

At least ten counts were recorded for this clonotype. The chain employs TRBV12-3 or TRBV12-4 and TRBJ1-6; 7 bases agree with TRBD1. This CDR3 comprises 19 residues. With 3 bases clipped from V and 0 bases from J, the junction kept 11 bases outside the gene matches. The CDR3: CASSFWTGGRSSYNSPLHF. DNA of the CDR3: TGTGCCAGCAGTTTTTGGACAGGAGGCCGGAGCTCCTATAATTCACCCCTCCACTTT.